Listed below are T cell receptor beta chains from one sample, sequenced in a study of blood T cell repertoires in COVID-19. The repertoire was sequenced with immunoSEQ multiplex PCR; TCRdb's copy has only in-frame clones and lacks some. This table has roughly 200,000 clones, 70% to 90% appearing once. Input material: peripheral blood. These receptors came from a human donor with active or convalescent COVID-19. The donor label of this sample is uncertain. The CDR3 runs from the conserved cysteine through the conserved F or W. A D gene is named only where the DNA matches it firmly. Only part of the rows carry a size: once, few, many, or a class if the clone is expanded.

CDR3nt	CDR3aa	v_gene	abundance	j_gene	d_gene
TGTGCCAGCAGCCACGGGACTAGCGGGGGAGCATACACCTTAGAGCAGTACTTC	CASSHGTSGGAYTLEQYF	TRBV5-4	-	TRBJ2-7	TRBD2
TGTGCCAGCAGCGCCACACAGGGTTCCTTTGGCTACACCTTC	CASSATQGSFGYTF	TRBV7-2	-	TRBJ1-2	-
TGTGCCAGCAGCTCCGGGCCCATAGACAGGGGCTATGGCTACACCTTC	CASSSGPIDRGYGYTF	TRBV5-5	-	TRBJ1-2	TRBD1
TGTGCCAGCAGTTACAGAGCAGCGGGGGCTGGAGATACGCAGTATTTT	CASSYRAAGAGDTQYF	TRBV6-2/TRBV6-3	-	TRBJ2-3	TRBD2
TGTGCCAGCAACCGACAGGGGTTAGACTATGGCTACACCTTC	CASNRQGLDYGYTF	TRBV9	-	TRBJ1-2	TRBD1
TGTGCCAGTAGTGCCAGGGGAGGGGGCACTGAAGCTTTCTTT	CASSARGGGTEAFF	TRBV19	-	TRBJ1-1	-
TGTGCCAGCAGCCAAGATCGGGCTAGCGGGGGGGCTCAACAAGAGACCCAGTACTTC	CASSQDRASGGAQQETQYF	TRBV4-2	once	TRBJ2-5	TRBD2
TGCAGCGTTGGGGGACAGTTCCATGAAAAACTGTTTTTT	CSVGGQFHEKLFF	TRBV29-1	many	TRBJ1-4	TRBD1
TGTGCCAGCAGTCACGGACTAGCGGTTCTCCTGGAGGAGACCCAGTACTTC	CASSHGLAVLLEETQYF	TRBV6-2/TRBV6-3	-	TRBJ2-5	TRBD2
TGTGCCAGCAGTTCGACAGGCCCCTACGAGCAGTACTTC	CASSSTGPYEQYF	TRBV6-5	-	TRBJ2-7	-
TGTGCCAGCGAACAGCTCGGGGGATGGTATGGCTACACCTTC	CASEQLGGWYGYTF	TRBV7-9	-	TRBJ1-2	-
TGTGCCAGCAGCCAAGGACAGGGCAGAGGAAACACTGAAGCTTTCTTT	CASSQGQGRGNTEAFF	TRBV3-1/TRBV3-2	once	TRBJ1-1	TRBD1
TGTGCCAGCAGTCCTCTAGGTCGTGGTGTGGCTTTCTTT	CASSPLGRGVAFF	TRBV12-3/TRBV12-4	-	TRBJ1-1	-
TGTGCCATTGCGGGACAGGGCCACGAGCAGTACTTC	CAIAGQGHEQYF	TRBV10-3	-	TRBJ2-7	TRBD1
TGTGCCAGTAGTATTCAAAGCGGGGGGGCCCCTGAGCAGTTCTTC	CASSIQSGGAPEQFF	TRBV19	-	TRBJ2-1	TRBD2
TGTGCCATCACAGCGGGGGAACACAATGAGCAGTTCTTC	CAITAGEHNEQFF	TRBV10-3	-	TRBJ2-1	TRBD2
TGTGCCTGGAGTGGGAGGTTCGCTGGAAACACCATATATTTT	CAWSGRFAGNTIYF	TRBV30	-	TRBJ1-3	-
TGCGCCAGCAGCTCCGGACAGGGGGTCATCCAAGAGACCCAGTACTTC	CASSSGQGVIQETQYF	TRBV5-1	-	TRBJ2-5	TRBD1
TGTGCCAGCAGCGGGGGGGCTGGAAATGAGCAGTTCTTC	CASSGGAGNEQFF	TRBV7-3	-	TRBJ2-1	-
TGTGCCAGCAGCTCCCTAATATACGAGCAGTACTTC	CASSSLIYEQYF	TRBV5-6	-	TRBJ2-7	-
TGTGCCAGTAGTATAGGAGGGGGGGATACAGATACGCAGTATTTT	CASSIGGGDTDTQYF	TRBV19	-	TRBJ2-3	-
TGTGCCAGCAGCCTCAATGGGGCCGGGAGGGCCGTAGGCACAGATACGCAGTATTTT	CASSLNGAGRAVGTDTQYF	TRBV3-1/TRBV3-2	-	TRBJ2-3	TRBD2
TGTGCCAGCAGCCGGACAGCCCGGGAGACCCAGTACTTC	CASSRTARETQYF	TRBV6-5	-	TRBJ2-5	-
TGTGCCAGCAGCTTAGGGCTACAGGGTGGTGGCTACACCTTC	CASSLGLQGGGYTF	TRBV11-2	few	TRBJ1-2	-
TGTGCCAGCAGTCCAAGACTAGTGGGGGAGCTGTTTTTT	CASSPRLVGELFF	TRBV27	-	TRBJ2-2	-
TGTGCCAGCAGCTTAAACAGGGGCGCGGGCTACACCTTC	CASSLNRGAGYTF	TRBV7-6	once	TRBJ1-2	TRBD1
TGTGCCAGTAACTCGGGGTCCAGCGAAAAACTGTTTTTT	CASNSGSSEKLFF	TRBV19	-	TRBJ1-4	-
TGTGCCAGCAGCCTTTCCCGAGTGGTCGGAAACACCATATATTTT	CASSLSRVVGNTIYF	TRBV3-1/TRBV3-2	-	TRBJ1-3	-
TGTGCCAGCAGTGCCCTACTAGCGGGAGGGCCTAGGGATACGCAGTATTTT	CASSALLAGGPRDTQYF	TRBV2	-	TRBJ2-3	TRBD2
TGTGCCACCAGTGAACCGGACAGGGTGCCCGAGACCCAGTACTTC	CATSEPDRVPETQYF	TRBV24-1	-	TRBJ2-5	TRBD1
TGTGCCAGCAGCGAAAGGGGTGTATCTTTGGCAGATACGCAGTATTTT	CASSERGVSLADTQYF	TRBV5-6	-	TRBJ2-3	-
TGTGCCAGCAGCTTGGCAGGGTCATCTTACGAGCAGTACTTC	CASSLAGSSYEQYF	TRBV7-9	-	TRBJ2-7	-
TGTGCCAGCAGTGTTGGGACAGCTACGAACAATGAGCAGTTCTTC	CASSVGTATNNEQFF	TRBV25-1	once	TRBJ2-1	TRBD1
TGTGCCAGCAGCTTAAGAGAAGAGGATACGCAGTATTTT	CASSLREEDTQYF	TRBV7-2	-	TRBJ2-3	-
TGCGCCAGCAGCTTAGACAGTTCCACCGGGGAGCTGTTTTTT	CASSLDSSTGELFF	TRBV5-1	-	TRBJ2-2	-
TGTGCCACCAGCAGAGAGTTGGGCAGTAGCAATCAGCCCCAGCATTTT	CATSRELGSSNQPQHF	TRBV15	few	TRBJ1-5	-
TGTGCCAGCAGCTCGGAGGCCGGTTGGATTTCACCCCTCCACTTT	CASSSEAGWISPLHF	TRBV11-2	-	TRBJ1-6	-
TGTGCCAGCTCACCAGGAACAGGGGGCGCGATAATCCGAAACACCATATATTTT	CASSPGTGGAIIRNTIYF	TRBV18	-	TRBJ1-3	TRBD1
TGTGCCAGCAGCCCTACAGCAGACAATGAGCAGTTCTTC	CASSPTADNEQFF	TRBV11-3	-	TRBJ2-1	-
TGTGCCAGCAGCATCAGGACAGGGGGCAACACCGGGGAGCTGTTTTTT	CASSIRTGGNTGELFF	TRBV9	few	TRBJ2-2	TRBD1
TGTGCCAGCAGCTTAGCTGGCGGGGTCCGTGATACGCAGTATTTT	CASSLAGGVRDTQYF	TRBV7-2	-	TRBJ2-3	-
TGTGCCTGGAGTGTAGGGGGGGGCCCGAACACTGAAGCTTTCTTT	CAWSVGGGPNTEAFF	TRBV30	-	TRBJ1-1	-
TGTGCCAGCAGTCTCCGGGAGGGTGAGACCCAGTACTTC	CASSLREGETQYF	TRBV2	-	TRBJ2-5	TRBD2
TGTGCTAGTGGCCCGAGCCGTTTCGAAAAACTGTTTTTT	CASGPSRFEKLFF	TRBV12-5	-	TRBJ1-4	-
TGTGCCAGCAGTTCCAGCGGGACCCTTCCCTTGGGCGAGCAGTACTTC	CASSSSGTLPLGEQYF	TRBV27	-	TRBJ2-7	TRBD2